The next 8 T cell receptor beta chains were all read from a single sample in a study of blood T cell repertoires in COVID-19. Clones were sequenced by immunoSEQ multiplex PCR, and TCRdb holds only the in-frame ones, with some missing. Seen here are fewer than 350,000 clones, around 89% observed once, and the top ten hold roughly 2%. The material sequenced was PBMCs or T cells enriched from blood (not recorded which). The receptors were gathered from a woman aged 55-69 years in a cohort exposed to, infected with or recovered from COVID-19 (not recorded which).

This chain links TRBV24-1 with TRBJ1-2, with 10 nucleotides matching TRBD1. CDR1 KGHDR and CDR2 SFDVKD come from the germline V gene. The CDR3 loop spans 14 amino acids. The J segment lost 8 bases and the V segment lost 2 bases, leaving 4 bases of the junction unmatched. In DNA form, the CDR3 reads TGTGCCACCAGTGATTCCGGGACAGGGGACGGCTACACCTTC. Translated, it gives CATSDSGTGDGYTF.

The genes are TRBV19 and TRBJ1-2; D not resolved. The CDR3 has 15 amino acids. Germline values: CDR1 LNHDA, CDR2 SQIVND (reference sequence). The V and J ends lost 3 bases and 1 base respectively, with 12 bases between them. The CDR3 is CASSMWAADNYGYTF. The CDR3 DNA reads TGTGCCAGTAGTATGTGGGCAGCGGATAACTATGGCTACACCTTC.

This chain uses TRBV28 with TRBJ2-7, with 8 nucleotides matching TRBD1. The CDR3 runs 15 residues. Unmatched junction bases numbered 8, after V lost 4 bases and J lost 3 bases. CDR1 is MDHEN, CDR2 SYDVKM, per germline. The CDR3 bases are TGTGCCAGCAGTTCAGTACAGGGGGTTAGCTACGAGCAGTACTTC. Translation gives CASSSVQGVSYEQYF.

V and J are TRBV7-3 and TRBJ1-2, with 9 nucleotides matching TRBD1. The CDR3 consists of 15 residues. Germline CDR1 reads SGHTA; CDR2 reads FQGTGA. The V and J ends lost 2 bases and 7 bases, in that order; junction bases with no gene match: 8. The DNA for the CDR3 is TGTGCCAGCAGCTTATCGGAACAGGGGGCAGGTGGCTACACCTTC. The encoded protein is CASSLSEQGAGGYTF.

This clone was found once. This chain uses TRBV11-2 with TRBJ1-1; TRBD1 aligns across 8 bases. Germline CDR1 SGHAT, CDR2 FQNNGV. After removal of 1 base from V and 5 bases from J, the junction contained 6 bases not matched to a gene. The CDR3 is 15 residues long. The CDR3 DNA sequence: TGTGCCAGCAGCTTAGGTAGACAGGGGCGGACTGAAGCTTTCTTT. Translating gives CASSLGRQGRTEAFF. The whole variable domain, remainder taken from reference TRBV11-2 and TRBJ1-1, is EAGVAQSPRYKIIEKRQSVAFWCNPISGHATLYWYQQILGQGPKLLIQFQNNGVVDDSQLPKDRFSAERLKGVDSTLKIQPAKLEDSAVYLCASSLGRQGRTEAFFGQGTRLTVV.

The V gene is TRBV10-1, the J gene TRBJ1-5; 8 bases are a match to TRBD1. CDR3 length: 16 amino acids. The ends lost 6 bases at V and 3 bases at J; junction bases unmatched: 10. Per germline, CDR1 WNHNN and CDR2 SYGVQD (reference sequence). The chain's CDR3 is CASRAGDRGPNQPQHF. Here the CDR3 DNA reads TGCGCCAGCAGAGCCGGTGACAGGGGTCCCAATCAGCCCCAGCATTTT.

The rearrangement uses TRBV30 and TRBJ1-1, with TRBD1 matching over 9 bases. The CDR3 is made up of 15 amino acids. Germline V CDR1 and CDR2: GTSNPN, SVGIG (reference sequence). The J segment lost 2 bases and the V segment lost 5 bases, leaving 9 bases of the junction unmatched. The CDR3 region has the DNA TGTGCCTGGGGTCCGTGGGACAGGGATAACACTGAAGCTTTCTTT. Protein product: CAWGPWDRDNTEAFF.

The J gene is TRBJ2-7, the V gene TRBV27, with D maybe TRBD1 (6 bases). The CDR3 has 16 residues. CDR1 and CDR2 from the germline V gene are MNHEY and SMNVEV (reference sequence). Trimming left V 5 bases short and J 2 bases short, with 19 bases between. CDR3 nucleotide sequence: TGTGCCAGCAGTCCAGGGGCAGGGGACCTAGCCTACGAGCAGTACTTC. Protein: CASSPGAGDLAYEQYF.